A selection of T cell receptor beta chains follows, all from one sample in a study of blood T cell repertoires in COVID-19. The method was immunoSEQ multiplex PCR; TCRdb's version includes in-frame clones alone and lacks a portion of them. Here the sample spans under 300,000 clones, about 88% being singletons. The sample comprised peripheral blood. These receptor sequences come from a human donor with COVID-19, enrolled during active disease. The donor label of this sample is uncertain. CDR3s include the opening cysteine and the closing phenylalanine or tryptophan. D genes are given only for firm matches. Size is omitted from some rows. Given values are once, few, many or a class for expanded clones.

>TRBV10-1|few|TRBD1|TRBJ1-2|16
TGCGCCAGCAGTGAGTCGTCGGACAGGGGTGGCTATGGCTACACCTTC
CASSESSDRGGYGYTF
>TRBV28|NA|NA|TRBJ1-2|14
TGTGCCAGCAGTCTCCCCTCCAGGGACTATGGCTACACCTTC
CASSLPSRDYGYTF
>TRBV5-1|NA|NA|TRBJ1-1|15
TGCGCCAGCAGCTTGGAGCCGCGTCTGAACACTGAAGCTTTCTTT
CASSLEPRLNTEAFF
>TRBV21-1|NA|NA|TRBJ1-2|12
TGTGCCAGCAGCCGCGGGCGGAGTGGCTACACCTTC
CASSRGRSGYTF
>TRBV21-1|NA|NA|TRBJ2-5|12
TGTGCCAGCGACTGGTCCCAAGAGACCCAGTACTTC
CASDWSQETQYF
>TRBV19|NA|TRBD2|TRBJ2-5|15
TGTGCCAGTAGTGCGCCTAGCGGGAGGCGAGAGACCCAGTACTTC
CASSAPSGRRETQYF
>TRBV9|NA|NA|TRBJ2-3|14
TGTGCCAGCAGCGTAGAGACTAGGGGGCATACGCAGTATTTT
CASSVETRGHTQYF
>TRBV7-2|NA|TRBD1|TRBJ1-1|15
TGTGCCAGCAGCTTAGACAGGGGCGGGAACACTGAAGCTTTCTTT
CASSLDRGGNTEAFF
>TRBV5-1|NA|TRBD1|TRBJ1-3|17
TGCGCCAGCAGCCTTTTCGGGACAGGGCGCACGGGAAACACCATATATTTT
CASSLFGTGRTGNTIYF
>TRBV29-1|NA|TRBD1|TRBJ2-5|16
TGCAGCGTTGAGAGGTCCGGGACAGGGTACCAAGAGACCCAGTACTTC
CSVERSGTGYQETQYF
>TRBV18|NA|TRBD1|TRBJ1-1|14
TGTGCCAGCTCACCACCCCAGGGGGCCACTGAAGCTTTCTTT
CASSPPQGATEAFF
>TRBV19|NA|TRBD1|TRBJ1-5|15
TGTGCCACAAGTACCGGGACAGGGGGTACTCAGCCCCAGCATTTT
CATSTGTGGTQPQHF
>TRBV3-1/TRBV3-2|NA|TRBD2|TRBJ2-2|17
TGTGCCAGCAGCCAAGGGACTAGCGGGAGGCGAACCGGGGAGCTGTTTTTT
CASSQGTSGRRTGELFF
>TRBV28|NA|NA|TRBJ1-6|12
TGTGCCAGCAGTTTTTCAGATTCACCCCTCCACTTT
CASSFSDSPLHF